The clone carrying this T cell receptor (beta chain) was found many times. Mouse gene names and germline throughout. The CDR3 end lies 4 residues beyond the end of the read and is filled in from the germline J gene. Time point described: mouse skin 6 weeks after grafting, around onset of hair loss. As the sequencing template, cDNA was produced by extracting RNA and reverse transcribing it. Method: immunoSEQ multiplex PCR; TCRdb's copy keeps in-frame clones and lacks some. The sample shows some 6,000 clones, no singletons; the ten largest hold roughly a quarter. This entry is derived from a study of CD8+ T cells in alopecia areata. The length of the CDR3 is 13 residues. Deletions cut 0 bases from V and 5 bases from J, with 5 bases between. From germline, CDR1 is LGHNA and CDR2 YNLKQL (reference sequence).

This chain links TRBV5 with TRBJ2-1; D not certain. The receptor was isolated from a C3H/HeJ mouse with alopecia areata. This line is of MHC haplotype H2-k. The source material was skin, sampled at week 6. The chain's CDR3 is CASSQERDAEQFF. CDR3 DNA, as far as it was read: TGTGCCAGCAGCCAAGAGAGGGATGCT.